Sequencing of this T cell receptor (beta chain) was carried out in a study of T cell responses to AZD1222 COVID-19 vaccine (dated by TCRdb to the early 2020s). Turning to the overall study: AZD1222 recipients with second doses at about 4 weeks or about 12 weeks were pooled, because spike-specific TCR depth and breadth did not differ between schedules. TCR sequencing covered some 250 trial participants: around 210 given two doses of AZD1222 and 26 given two doses of MenACWY control vaccine. Trial participants were enrolled by age into subgroups of 18-55, 56-69 and 70-plus years, and about 150, 27 and 61 TCR-sequenced participants, respectively, were included in these subgroups.

Study-level results and caveats: The 56-69-year group was small, and its depth increase did not reach significance, likely because of low power. The whole spike protein was spanned by vaccine-associated CD4 TCRs, and dominant responses were seen in regions 160-218 and 743-854. Spike-specific TCR breadth and depth rose significantly after two AZD1222 doses compared with day 0 and with MenACWY recipients. Only five to seven AZD1222 recipients were SARS-CoV-2 seropositive at baseline, limiting conclusions about previously exposed vaccinees. Nearly half of unique spike-specific TCRs reportedly recognized epitopes outside regions mutated in the B.1.351 and B.1.1.7 variants. No day 14 peak-response samples were available, so repertoires were characterized only after the peak T cell response. Most participants were white British and females outnumbered males, and the authors suggested that clonal diversity may have been underestimated.

Remarks on this clone: Its antigen has not been determined. Nothing much larger sits one base from this clone, and base qualities are not available.

Interpreted using the paper, the time point label stands for: baseline before first vaccination. Samples from vaccinated people were obtained from the UK trials COV001 and COV002, which included a single-blind randomized controlled phase 2/3 trial of AZD1222 (ChAdOx1 nCoV-19) in healthy adults. For TCRbeta chain sequencing, PBMC samples were collected from trial participants at day 0 and at day 28 after the second dose. The CDR3 regions of human TCRbeta chains were analyzed by immunosequencing. In the paper's pipeline: TCRs in the repertoires were compared against a reference library of SARS-CoV-2-specific TCRs that had been generated with the MIRA antigen-specificity platform. Breadth was defined as the fraction of unique TCRs that were SARS-CoV-2-associated, and depth was defined as the fraction of total T cells that were SARS-CoV-2-associated. Each spike-specific TCR was assigned to its reactive spike region and to a CD4 or CD8 class using the MIRA data. Log10-transformed breadth and depth values were compared by one-way ANOVA with Sidak's multiple comparisons tests. TCRdb took over this immuneACCESS table, retaining in-frame rearrangements with V and J assigned. Such tables are incomplete; in checked studies, under half of the missing clones stem from an unresolved V gene, and the remainder is unexplained. Clone size and V and J calls were adopted from that table, with D and trimming inferred from the DNA. The sample table contains approximately 170,000 clones; only one count was recorded for approximately 92% of them. The top ten hold around 1.6% of the sample.

The sequence derives from an adult in good health. Sequencing used peripheral blood, obtained on day 0 of AZD1222 vaccination.

The DNA is as follows: TGTGCCAGCAGCTTGAGGGGCCCGAACACTGAAGCTTTCTTT. The encoded protein is CASSLRGPNTEAFF. The chain is assembled from TRBV7-9 and TRBJ1-1; a weak D assignment points to TRBD1 (5 bases agree). V is pared back by 3 bases and J by 1 base, with 9 bases lying between the germline termini. The CDR1 and CDR2 encoded by the germline V gene (reference sequence) are SEHNR and FQNEAQ. The CDR3 starts with the cysteine, ends with the phenylalanine, and has 14 residues. Here the CDR3 DNA is all that survives: 42 bases in frame from base 1.